The 28 T cell receptor beta chains reported below all come from one sample, sequenced in a study of blood T cell repertoires in COVID-19. The method was immunoSEQ multiplex PCR; TCRdb's version includes in-frame clones alone and lacks a portion of them. The table records 90,000 to 130,000 clones, approximately 85% of them present only once. The specimen sequenced was peripheral blood. The receptors shown here come from a human donor in a cohort sampled during active COVID-19.

The chain is built from TRBV5-1 and TRBJ2-3, with 11 bases that match TRBD2. J gave up 6 bases and V 4 bases, and 7 bases lay outside the gene matches. The V gene's germline CDR1 is SGHRS and CDR2 YFSETQ. CDR3 length: 15 residues. CDR3 bases: TGCGCCAGCAGCCCCGGGCTAGCGGGAGGTGATACGCAGTATTTT. It codes for CASSPGLAGGDTQYF. The whole variable domain, filled in from reference TRBV5-1 and TRBJ2-3, reads KAGVTQTPRYLIKTRGQQVTLSCSPISGHRSVSWYQQTPGQGLQFLFEYFSETQRNKGNFPGRFSGRQFSNSRSEMNVSTLELGDSALYLCASSPGLAGGDTQYFGPGTRLTVL.

The chain uses TRBV2 and TRBJ1-2; the match to TRBD1 covers 8 bases. CDR1 and CDR2 from the germline V gene are SNHLY and FYNNEI. After removal of 5 bases from V and 2 bases from J, the junction contained 7 bases not matched to a gene. This CDR3 has 15 amino acids. In DNA form, the CDR3 reads TGTGCCAGCAGTCTTGACAGGGGTGAAAACTATGGCTACACCTTC. Translating it yields CASSLDRGENYGYTF. The whole variable domain, remainder taken from reference TRBV2 and TRBJ1-2, is EPEVTQTPSHQVTQMGQEVILRCVPISNHLYFYWYRQILGQKVEFLVSFYNNEISEKSEIFDDQFSVERPDGSNFTLKIRSTKLEDSAMYFCASSLDRGENYGYTFGSGTRLTVV.

The chain uses TRBV28 and TRBJ2-7; 11 bases fit TRBD1. This CDR3 has 17 residues. Losses at the gene ends were 2 bases for V and 0 bases for J; bases not matched to a gene: 6. Per the germline V gene, CDR1 is MDHEN and CDR2 is SYDVKM. Here the CDR3 reads CASSLNIGTGGSYEQYF. The DNA for the CDR3 is TGTGCCAGCAGTTTAAACATCGGGACAGGGGGCTCCTACGAGCAGTACTTC.

The chain recombines TRBV2 with TRBJ1-2, with TRBD1 identical over 7 bases. In germline, CDR1 is SNHLY, CDR2 FYNNEI. Trimming at V came to 0 bases and at J to 5 bases, leaving 9 bases not matched to a gene. The CDR3 extends over 16 amino acids. CDR3 residues: CASSEAQAGTAYGYTF. CDR3 nucleotide sequence: TGTGCCAGCAGTGAAGCGCAGGCCGGGACAGCGTATGGCTACACCTTC.

The rearrangement joins TRBV19 to TRBJ2-1, with TRBD2 as a possible D gene (5 bases). There are 16 residues in the CDR3. Trimming removed 5 bases at V and 4 bases at J, with 18 bases between. The germline V gene encodes CDR1 LNHDA and CDR2 SQIVND (reference sequence). The CDR3 nucleotides are TGTGCCAGTAGTGTGCCGCTTCCGCGAGGGTACAATGAGCAGTTCTTC. Translating it yields CASSVPLPRGYNEQFF.

The chain employs TRBV9 and TRBJ1-2; no reliable D call. Germline CDR1 and CDR2: SGDLS and YYNGEE. Between the trimmed V and J ends, which lost 6 bases and 4 bases, there was a span of 7 bases. The CDR3 spans 11 residues. CDR3 sequence (DNA): TGTGCCAGCATCTTTATCTATGGCTACACCTTC. Protein: CASIFIYGYTF.

This sequence joins TRBV15 and TRBJ2-1; 8 bases align to TRBD2. CDR3 size: 14 residues. The germline gives CDR1 LNHNV, CDR2 YYDKDF (reference sequence). The junction had 1 base not matched to a gene; V was cut back by 3 bases and J by 3 bases. The CDR3 bases are TGTGCCACCAGCAGGAGCGGGAGCTACAATGAGCAGTTCTTC. It translates to CATSRSGSYNEQFF.

The V and J genes are TRBV6-5 and TRBJ1-2; D might be TRBD1 (6 bases). CDR3 length: 12 amino acids. Trimming pared 7 bases from V and 4 bases from J, leaving 10 bases between. Germline V gene data show CDR1 as MNHEY and CDR2 as SVGAGI. The CDR3 region is CASTRQVYGYTF. The CDR3 coding sequence is TGTGCCAGCACTCGACAGGTCTATGGCTACACCTTC.

J is TRBJ2-6 and V is TRBV19, with 7 bases lining up with TRBD2. This CDR3 contains 16 residues. J was trimmed by 2 bases and V by 3 bases; bases with no gene match: 4. Germline V gene sequence: CDR1 LNHDA, CDR2 SQIVND (reference sequence). In nucleotides, the CDR3 is TGTGCCAGTAGTATCGAGCGGGGAGCTGGGGCCAACGTCCTGACTTTC. It specifies CASSIERGAGANVLTF.

In this sample, this clone turned up a few times. The V and J genes are TRBV6-5 and TRBJ1-1; TRBD1 might be the D (6 bases). V was clipped by 10 bases and J by 0 bases, with 15 bases between them. This CDR3 spans 14 amino acids. Germline lookup yields CDR1 MNHEY and CDR2 SVGAGI. CDR3 DNA: TGTGCCACCCTCCGTCAGGGGATGAACACTGAAGCTTTCTTT. It yields the protein CATLRQGMNTEAFF.

This chain uses TRBV3-1 (or the pseudogene TRBV3-2) with TRBJ2-4, with D perhaps TRBD2 (7 bases). This CDR3 region has 19 residues. V lost 2 bases and J lost 1, with 21 bases in between. Germline values: CDR1 LGHDT, CDR2 YNNKEL (reference sequence). DNA of the CDR3: TGTGCCAGCAGCCAATCGGGGGGCGCGTCCTTTTCGGCCAAAAACATTCAGTACTTC. Its protein is CASSQSGGASFSAKNIQYF.

The chain carries TRBV27 and TRBJ2-1; TRBD2 matches 8 bases. Germline CDR1 reads MNHEY; CDR2 reads SMNVEV (reference sequence). V was pared by 0 bases and J by 4 bases, with 5 bases of the junction left unmatched. CDR3 length equals 16 residues. CDR3 region: CASSLSGTSGYNEQFF. CDR3 DNA: TGTGCCAGCAGTTTATCCGGGACTAGTGGGTACAATGAGCAGTTCTTC.

The V gene is TRBV28, the J gene TRBJ2-5, with 7 bases that match TRBD1. V was clipped by 5 bases and J by 1 base; unmatched bases: 16. Germline V lookup: CDR1 MDHEN, CDR2 SYDVKM. The CDR3 totals 18 residues. The CDR3 sequence is CASSPYFDREGGQETQYF. The CDR3 coding sequence is TGTGCCAGCAGTCCCTACTTTGACAGGGAAGGGGGCCAAGAGACCCAGTACTTC.

V is TRBV12-3 or TRBV12-4 and J is TRBJ1-5; D unresolved. The ends were cut back, 2 bases at V and 5 bases at J, with 4 bases in the middle. This CDR3 has 12 amino acids. The CDR3 nucleotides read TGTGCCAGCAGTTTAATCGATCAGCCCCAGCATTTT. Residues: CASSLIDQPQHF.

The rearrangement uses TRBV5-6 and TRBJ1-1; 9 bases are a match to TRBD1. After removal of 7 bases from V and 11 bases from J, the junction contained 9 bases not matched to a gene. The germline gives CDR1 SGHDT, CDR2 YYEEEE. The CDR3 loop spans 12 amino acids. CDR3 sequence: CASSAWGTGAFF. The CDR3 DNA is TGTGCCAGCTCAGCTTGGGGGACAGGGGCTTTCTTT.

A single count supports this clone. CDR3 bases: TGTGCCAGCAGGAGGGCAGGGGGCGCCTCGAACTATGGCTACACCTTC. Protein product: CASRRAGGASNYGYTF. The chain is built from TRBV28 and TRBJ1-2; 8 bases are shared with TRBD1. With 6 bases clipped from V and 2 bases from J, the junction kept 11 bases outside the gene matches. The CDR3 sequence is 16 residues long. Germline CDR1 MDHEN, CDR2 SYDVKM.

This clone has more than one count but fewer than ten. The chain has TRBV27 and TRBJ1-2; D unresolved. Between the trimmed V and J ends, which lost 5 bases and 0 bases, there was a span of 10 bases. Germline lookup yields CDR1 MNHEY and CDR2 SMNVEV (reference sequence). The CDR3 has 14 amino acids. In DNA form, the CDR3 reads TGTGCCAGCAGTCCGAGCCTCTCTAACTATGGCTACACCTTC. Its translation: CASSPSLSNYGYTF.

The chain is built from TRBV21-1 and TRBJ2-7; the listed D gene, TRBD1, was not tested against the DNA. TRBV21-1 is termed a pseudogene. The CDR3 has 16 amino acids. CDR3 sequence: CASSKGPAGKNHEQYF. DNA of the CDR3: TGTGCCAGCAGCAAAGGGCCGGCAGGGAAGAACCACGAGCAGTACTTC.

V and J are TRBV7-8 and TRBJ2-7; TRBD2 aligns across 9 bases. Trimming cost V 2 bases and J 7 bases; bases outside gene matches: 6. Germline-derived CDR1 and CDR2 are SGHVS and FQNEAQ. CDR3 length: 14 residues. The chain's CDR3 is CASSLRGGGVEQYF. In DNA, the CDR3 is TGTGCCAGCAGCTTACGCGGGGGGGGCGTTGAGCAGTACTTC.

The chain has TRBV27 and TRBJ2-1, with D tentatively TRBD1 (5 bases). Germline assignment: CDR1 MNHEY and CDR2 SMNVEV (reference sequence). The CDR3 has 15 residues. The V and J ends lost 2 bases and 8 bases respectively, with 16 bases between them. CDR3 nucleotide sequence: TGTGCCAGCAGTTTAAACAGGCCCCTACCCGATGAGCAGTTCTTC. The encoded protein is CASSLNRPLPDEQFF.

The chain has TRBV2 and TRBJ1-1, with 8 bases identical to TRBD1. The V segment lost 9 bases and the J segment 6 bases; nucleotides outside the gene matches: 9. CDR3 size: 13 residues. Germline-derived CDR1 and CDR2 are SNHLY and FYNNEI. This CDR3 is CARDRVGGPEAFF. In DNA form, the CDR3 reads TGTGCCAGGGACAGGGTCGGGGGACCTGAAGCTTTCTTT.

The V and J genes are TRBV21-1 and TRBJ1-6. TRBV21-1 is flagged as a pseudogene. The CDR3 covers 18 residues. CDR3 bases: TGTGCCAGCAGCAAAACCCGACACCCCGAGGGCCCAAATTCACCCCTCCACTTT. It is translated as CASSKTRHPEGPNSPLHF.

The V call is TRBV9, the J call TRBJ1-2; TRBD1 matches at 7 bases. Germline V gene sequence: CDR1 SGDLS, CDR2 YYNGEE. The CDR3 is 14 residues long. The V and J ends lost 3 bases and 8 bases, in that order; junction bases with no gene match: 10. CDR3 protein: CASSGVDRDRGYTF. Written as DNA, the CDR3 is TGTGCCAGCAGCGGCGTTGACAGGGATCGAGGCTACACCTTC.

The genes are TRBV28 and TRBJ2-2, with a tentative D call TRBD2 (6 bases). Between the trimmed V and J ends, which lost 5 bases and 6 bases, there was a span of 25 bases. This CDR3 contains 18 residues. Germline V lookup: CDR1 MDHEN, CDR2 SYDVKM. CDR3 loop: CASSPHRLALEVPGELFF. The CDR3 DNA sequence: TGTGCCAGCAGTCCCCACCGCCTAGCGCTTGAGGTCCCCGGGGAGCTGTTTTTT.

This chain connects TRBV6-5 to TRBJ2-3; TRBD2 matches at 13 bases. Germline CDR1 is MNHEY and CDR2 is SVGAGI. This CDR3 is built from 15 residues. V was pared by 11 bases and J by 2 bases, with 7 bases of the junction left unmatched. For the CDR3, the DNA is TGTGCCGGCACTAGCGGGGGGGCAGACACAGATACGCAGTATTTT. This translates into CAGTSGGADTDTQYF.

The chain employs TRBV12-3 or TRBV12-4 and TRBJ1-3; D not resolved. The CDR3 loop spans 11 amino acids. The V end lost 6 bases, the J end lost 8 bases, and 8 bases lay between the germline ends. CDR3 bases: TGTGCCAGCAGGATTCGGGACACCATATATTTT. This sequence encodes CASRIRDTIYF.

As concerns this clone: One junction end does not reproduce the germline sequence, and a read error may be involved. This sequence joins TRBV2 and TRBJ2-3, with no clear D. The length of the CDR3 is 13 residues. Germline CDR1 SNHLY, CDR2 FYNNEI. This chain's CDR3 is CASTEGVEDTQYF. The CDR3 region has the DNA TGTGCCAGCACTGAAGGTGTAGAAGATACGCAGTATTTT.

This clone was seen a few times. The chain combines TRBV4-1 with TRBJ1-6; D not certain. The CDR3 loop spans 11 amino acids. V was cut by 3 bases and J by 8 bases, with 2 bases left in between. Germline CDR1 is MGHRA and CDR2 is YSYEKL. CDR3 DNA: TGCGCCAGCAGCCACGATTCACCCCTCCACTTT. Its translation is CASSHDSPLHF.